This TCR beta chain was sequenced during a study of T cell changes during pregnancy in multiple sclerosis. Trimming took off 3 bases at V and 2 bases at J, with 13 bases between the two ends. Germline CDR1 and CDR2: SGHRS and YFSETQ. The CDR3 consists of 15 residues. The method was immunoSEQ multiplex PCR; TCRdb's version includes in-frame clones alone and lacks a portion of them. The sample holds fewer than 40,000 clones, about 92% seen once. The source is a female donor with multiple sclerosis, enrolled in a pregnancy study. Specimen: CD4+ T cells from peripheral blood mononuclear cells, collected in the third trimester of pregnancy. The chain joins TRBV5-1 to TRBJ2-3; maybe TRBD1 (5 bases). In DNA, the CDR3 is TGCGCCAGCAGCTCCTCAGGGTTAACCACAGATACGCAGTATTTT. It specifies CASSSSGLTTDTQYF.